The T cell receptor beta chain under discussion was sequenced for a study of CD8 T cells in ankylosing spondylitis. This clonotype occurred a few times. Its antigen is unidentified. This CDR3 contains 14 residues. Germline V gene sequence: CDR1 LGHDT, CDR2 YNNKEL (reference sequence). The V end lost 8 bases, the J end lost 0 bases, and 14 bases lay between the germline ends. By quantitative 5'-RACE with molecular barcodes, the TCR beta libraries were made. TCRdb re-derived calls from the 5' RACE reads in MiXCR, one entry per CDR3 protein. The table has about 450,000 distinct CDR3 sequences, roughly 26% seen once. Points from the study as a whole: A motif of eight highly homologous TCR beta variants was seen as apparently characteristic of ankylosing spondylitis blood. Earlier reports found some motif variants in synovial fluid and blood in reactive arthritis. Clones linked to the disease showed a CD8+ phenotype. They occurred at relatively low frequencies in peripheral blood.

The sample taken for sequencing was blood, either unsorted or a sorted T cell fraction (not recorded which). The receptor was isolated from a male donor with ankylosing spondylitis. The chain combines TRBV3-1 with TRBJ2-7; D gene ambiguous. The CDR3 nucleotides read TGTGCCAGCTCCTACTCCCGAAGCTCCTACGAGCAGTACTTC. Protein sequence: CASSYSRSSYEQYF.